These 23 T cell receptor beta chains were sequenced from one sample in a study of cytomegalovirus exposure and HLA in healthy donors. Amplification used 60 Vbeta primers and 13 Jbeta primers. Profiled with immunoSEQ multiplex PCR; TCRdb holds only in-frame clones, not every one. The sample carries 150,000 to 200,000 clones, over 60% recorded once. The material sequenced was PBMCs. The receptors stem from a woman aged 40-49 years in good health and CMV-seronegative.

The rearrangement uses TRBV5-6 and TRBJ2-7; TRBD2 agrees at 12 bases. There are 16 residues in the CDR3. V lost 4 bases and J lost 2; bases outside the gene matches: 7. Germline CDR1 and CDR2: SGHDT and YYEEEE. The CDR3 region is CASSPDPSGRAYEQYF. The CDR3 DNA is TGTGCCAGCAGCCCTGACCCTAGCGGGAGGGCCTACGAGCAGTACTTC.

Written as DNA, the CDR3 is TGTGCCTGGAGCGTGTTGGTAGCGGGAGCCACAGATACGCAGTATTTT. Translated: CAWSVLVAGATDTQYF. The gene calls are TRBV30 and TRBJ2-3; 9 positions match TRBD2. The CDR3 loop spans 16 amino acids. V lost 3 bases to trimming and J lost 2 bases; unmatched junction nucleotides: 9. CDR1 and CDR2 (germline): GTSNPN, SVGIG (reference sequence).

J is TRBJ2-1 and V is TRBV19, with D possibly matching TRBD1 (6 bases). V gave up 0 bases and J gave up 8 bases, with 11 bases separating them. Germline V CDR1 and CDR2: LNHDA, SQIVND (reference sequence). This CDR3 contains 14 residues. The chain's CDR3 is CASSIDQQGYEQFF. The CDR3 DNA reads as TGTGCCAGTAGTATAGATCAGCAGGGGTATGAGCAGTTCTTC. Supplemented by reference TRBV19 and TRBJ2-1, the full variable domain reads DGGITQSPKYLFRKEGQNVTLSCEQNLNHDAMYWYRQDPGQGLRLIYYSQIVNDFQKGDIAEGYSVSREKKESFPLTVTSAQKNPTAFYLCASSIDQQGYEQFFGPGTRLTVL.

The chain recombines TRBV4-3 with TRBJ2-3, with 7 bases matching TRBD1. The CDR3 runs to 16 residues. Germline CDR1 reads LGHNA; CDR2 reads YSLEER. The trim removed 1 base at V and 3 bases at J, leaving 7 bases unmatched. The CDR3 region is CASSQVPGGVTDTQYF. In nucleotides, the CDR3 is TGCGCCAGCAGCCAAGTCCCAGGGGGTGTGACAGATACGCAGTATTTT.

V usage is TRBV7-9 and J usage is TRBJ1-2, with TRBD1 matching over 7 bases. Looked up from germline, CDR1 is SEHNR and CDR2 is FQNEAQ (reference sequence). The CDR3 loop spans 14 amino acids. The V gene end was trimmed by 4 bases and the J gene end by 1 base; junction bases not matched to a gene: 3. CDR3 coding DNA: TGTGCCAGCAGCTGGGACAGTTTTAACTATGGCTACACCTTC. Protein sequence: CASSWDSFNYGYTF.

The chain is built from TRBV7-9 and TRBJ2-1, with D perhaps matching TRBD2 (5 bases). CDR1 is SEHNR and CDR2 is FQNEAQ in the germline V gene (reference sequence). The CDR3 runs to 13 residues. Trimming took off 7 bases at V and 4 bases at J, with 11 bases between the two ends. The CDR3 loop reads CASIRPGYNEQFF. CDR3 sequence (DNA): TGTGCCAGCATACGACCGGGATACAATGAGCAGTTCTTC.

The CDR3 loop is CASSQESTGNNEQFF. DNA of the CDR3: TGCGCCAGCAGCCAAGAATCCACAGGGAACAATGAGCAGTTCTTC. The chain links TRBV4-3 to TRBJ2-1; D is perhaps TRBD1 (6 bases). CDR1 is LGHNA, CDR2 YSLEER, per germline. The CDR3 contains 15 residues. The V and J ends lost 0 bases and 5 bases respectively, with 11 bases between them.

V is TRBV5-1 and J is TRBJ2-2; no definite D call. V gave up 0 bases and J gave up 7 bases, with 13 bases separating them. Germline CDR1 is SGHRS and CDR2 is YFSETQ. This CDR3 comprises 15 residues. CDR3 DNA sequence: TGCGCCAGCAGCTTGGTGGGCAGACCAGGCGGGGAGCTGTTTTTT. Encoded protein: CASSLVGRPGGELFF.

This clone came up a few times. This specimen includes other DNA sequences encoding the same CDR3. The rearrangement uses TRBV4-3 and TRBJ2-1, with a weak D call TRBD2 (6 bases). The germline gives CDR1 LGHNA, CDR2 YSLEER. The CDR3 has 16 residues. V was cut by 4 bases and J by 2 bases, with 15 bases left in between. The CDR3 here is CASSRGGTSPYNEQFF. CDR3 coding DNA: TGCGCCAGCAGCCGGGGAGGCACTTCCCCCTACAATGAGCAGTTCTTC.

The chain employs TRBV4-3 and TRBJ2-7; 8 positions agree with TRBD2. Germline assignment: CDR1 LGHNA and CDR2 YSLEER. The V gene end was trimmed by 4 bases and the J gene end by 6 bases; junction bases not matched to a gene: 8. CDR3 length: 14 residues. CDR3 nucleotide sequence: TGCGCCAGCAGCCCCGGGACTAGATGGGGCGAGCAGTACTTC. Amino acids: CASSPGTRWGEQYF.

The CDR3 region has the DNA TGTGCCAGCAGTTACTCGACCACAGGGGGCGACTACGAGCAGTACTTC. Translated: CASSYSTTGGDYEQYF. The V gene is TRBV6-6, the J gene TRBJ2-7; 9 bases align to TRBD1. The junction had 6 bases not matched to a gene; V was cut back by 0 bases and J by 3 bases. Germline values: CDR1 MNHNY, CDR2 SVGAGI (reference sequence). The CDR3 consists of 16 residues.

The chain links TRBV7-8 to TRBJ2-3; TRBD2 agrees at 9 bases. The CDR3 runs 16 residues. Germline V CDR1 and CDR2: SGHVS, FQNEAQ. J was trimmed by 0 bases and V by 4 bases; bases with no gene match: 5. CDR3 sequence reads: CASSYRSGRSTDTQYF. CDR3 DNA: TGTGCCAGCAGCTACCGAAGCGGGAGGAGCACAGATACGCAGTATTTT.

In its sample, this clone was seen a few times. The rearrangement uses TRBV9 and TRBJ2-1, with TRBD2 matching over 12 bases. The CDR3 contains 15 residues. The V and J ends lost 4 bases and 3 bases, in that order; junction bases with no gene match: 2. Germline loops: CDR1 SGDLS, CDR2 YYNGEE. The DNA of the CDR3 is TGTGCCAGCAGCAGGACTAGCGGGGTCTACAATGAGCAGTTCTTC. Encoded protein: CASSRTSGVYNEQFF.

This chain links TRBV28 with TRBJ1-2; 8 nucleotides align to TRBD1. Germline V gene data show CDR1 as MDHEN and CDR2 as SYDVKM. The CDR3 covers 12 residues. Unmatched junction bases numbered 2, after V lost 7 bases and J lost 4 bases. The CDR3 spells CASTGTGYGYTF. CDR3 sequence (DNA): TGTGCCAGCACCGGGACAGGCTATGGCTACACCTTC.

The rearrangement links TRBV18 to TRBJ1-4; TRBD1 matches 7 bases. Germline trimming cut 2 bases from V and 5 bases from J; bases unmatched to any gene: 5. Germline assignment: CDR1 KGHSH and CDR2 LQKENI. This CDR3 region has 15 residues. The CDR3: CASSPTRQGNEKLFF. In nucleotides, the CDR3 is TGTGCCAGCTCACCAACCAGACAGGGAAATGAAAAACTGTTTTTT.

This clone has just a few counts. The chain is built from TRBV4-3 and TRBJ1-1, with a tentative D call TRBD1 (5 bases). The CDR3 length is 14 residues. CDR1 and CDR2 (germline): LGHNA, YSLEER. Trimming left V 1 base short and J 6 bases short, with 12 bases between. The CDR3 protein is CASSQVSGGAEAFF. CDR3 bases: TGCGCCAGCAGCCAAGTAAGCGGAGGGGCTGAAGCTTTCTTT.

The chain couples TRBV5-6 to TRBJ2-5; tentatively, D is TRBD2 (6 bases). Germline CDR1 reads SGHDT; CDR2 reads YYEEEE. V lost 1 base to trimming and J lost 5 bases, with 9 bases between them. The CDR3 loop spans 13 amino acids. The CDR3, as DNA: TGTGCCAGCAGCTTGCAGCTAGCGGAGACCCAGTACTTC. This gives the protein CASSLQLAETQYF.

This clone showed up just a few times. The chain uses TRBV4-2 and TRBJ2-1, with TRBD1 matching 9 bases. Germline lookup yields CDR1 LGHNA and CDR2 YNFKEQ. This CDR3 contains 15 residues. Losses at the gene ends were 5 bases for V and 5 bases for J; bases not matched to a gene: 7. This chain's CDR3 is CASSKGTGSNNEQFF. The DNA of the CDR3 is TGTGCCAGCAGCAAGGGGACAGGGTCAAACAATGAGCAGTTCTTC.

This rearrangement joins TRBV7-6 to TRBJ2-1; weak D call: TRBD2 (5 bases). The V and J ends lost 5 bases and 2 bases respectively, with 13 bases between them. The CDR3 loop spans 15 amino acids. In germline, CDR1 is SGHVS, CDR2 FNYEAQ. CDR3 sequence: CASSNPGGPYNEQFF. The CDR3 region has the DNA TGTGCCAGCAGCAACCCTGGCGGGCCCTACAATGAGCAGTTCTTC.

The chain has TRBV11-3 and TRBJ2-6; tentative D call: TRBD2 (6 bases). The ends were cut back, 1 base at V and 3 bases at J, with 10 bases in the middle. Germline CDR1 is SGHNT and CDR2 is YENEEA. The CDR3 contains 16 residues. The CDR3 sequence is CASSLGGAGGANVLTF. The CDR3 nucleotides read TGTGCCAGCAGCTTAGGCGGGGCAGGTGGGGCCAACGTCCTGACTTTC.

This clone came up once. The chain couples TRBV30 to TRBJ2-1; 11 nucleotides agree with TRBD2. V lost 2 bases and J lost 0; bases outside the gene matches: 15. From germline, CDR1 is GTSNPN and CDR2 SVGIG (reference sequence). The CDR3 covers 20 residues. CDR3 nucleotide sequence: TGTGCCTGGAGTCATCCCTCCCAGACTAGCGGGATGAGCTCCTACAATGAGCAGTTCTTC. Its protein product is CAWSHPSQTSGMSSYNEQFF.

This clone was counted once. The V call is TRBV14, the J call TRBJ2-1; possibly TRBD2 for D (6 bases). Trimming cost V 0 bases and J 7 bases, with 19 bases left between them. From germline, CDR1 is SGHDN and CDR2 FVKESK. The CDR3 runs 17 residues. The DNA of the CDR3 is TGTGCCAGCAGCCAAGATCTCGGGGGAACGGGGCAAAATGAGCAGTTCTTC. Encoded protein: CASSQDLGGTGQNEQFF.

This clone was seen only a few times. The genes are TRBV6-1 and TRBJ1-3, with D perhaps TRBD1 (6 bases). CDR1 and CDR2 from the germline V gene are MNHNS and SASEGT. The CDR3 is made up of 14 amino acids. Trimming removed 3 bases at V and 3 bases at J, with 9 bases between. CDR3 amino acids: CASSEGHYGNTIYF. CDR3 coding DNA: TGTGCCAGCAGTGAGGGACACTATGGAAACACCATATATTTT.